This T cell receptor (beta chain) came from a study of cytomegalovirus exposure and HLA in healthy donors. A word on this clone: Sequence at one end of the junction differs from germline and may be a read error.

PCR employed 60 Vbeta and 13 Jbeta primers. Some clones are missing from TCRdb's copy, which holds only in-frame ones; the method was immunoSEQ multiplex PCR. The repertoire consists of about 190,000 clones, with about 87% occurring once and the leading ten covering 1.5% to 2%. The germline gives CDR1 MNHNS, CDR2 SASEGT. This CDR3 has 16 residues. The genes are TRBV6-1 and TRBJ2-5; D is perhaps TRBD2 (6 bases). The sample comprised PBMCs. This clonotype originated in a woman aged 18-29 years in good health and CMV-seronegative. CDR3 in amino acids: CACSALTPGLQETQYF. Here the CDR3 DNA reads TGTGCCTGCAGTGCTCTTACGCCGGGACTCCAAGAGACCCAGTACTTC.